Below, 21 T cell receptor beta chains from the same sample are listed, as sequenced in a study of OX40 agonist ivuxolimab in advanced cancers. Library preparation used the immunoSEQ multiplex PCR assay. Sourced from immuneACCESS, this table was stored by TCRdb with only in-frame sequences that have V and J called. A share of the clones is absent; for the studies checked, an unresolved V gene accounts for under half, and the remainder has no known explanation. Within this sample are nearly 45,000 clones, with 75% to 85% of them counted one time only. The ten largest clones add up to less than 5% of the sample. The sequencing used CD4+ or CD8+ T cells sorted from blood, collected in a trial of the OX40 agonist ivuxolimab. The receptor set was obtained from an adult with an advanced solid tumor such as melanoma, head and neck, liver or kidney cancer.

This chain links TRBV6-5 with TRBJ1-6; 7 bases are a match to TRBD1. Germline loops: CDR1 MNHEY, CDR2 SVGAGI. V was pared by 6 bases and J by 6 bases, with 8 bases of the junction left unmatched. The CDR3 consists of 15 residues. The CDR3 sequence is CASSLDRRGNSPLHF. In nucleotides, the CDR3 is TGTGCCAGCAGCCTGGACAGGCGGGGTAATTCACCCCTCCACTTT.

The chain combines TRBV28 with TRBJ2-7; a possible D gene is TRBD1 (6 bases). Germline V gene data show CDR1 as MDHEN and CDR2 as SYDVKM. This CDR3 has 14 residues. V lost 4 bases and J 2 bases, leaving 12 bases between the germline ends. The CDR3 DNA is TGTGCCAGCAGTTCGGGGACATTTACCTACGAGCAGTACTTC. Translated, it gives CASSSGTFTYEQYF.

V and J are TRBV6-5 and TRBJ2-2; D not resolved. The CDR3 is made up of 15 amino acids. In germline, CDR1 is MNHEY, CDR2 SVGAGI. Trimming took off 4 bases at V and 5 bases at J, with 14 bases between the two ends. For the CDR3, the DNA is TGTGCCAGCAGTTCTTGGCAGTACATTACCGGGGAGCTGTTTTTT. Its translation is CASSSWQYITGELFF.

In its sample, this clone was seen once. V usage is TRBV6-5 and J usage is TRBJ1-3, with D tentatively TRBD1 (5 bases). Germline loops: CDR1 MNHEY, CDR2 SVGAGI. The CDR3 is made up of 14 amino acids. Trimming shortened V by 0 bases and J by 2 bases, and 5 bases separated the two germline ends. CDR3 residues: CASSYSGPGNTIYF. CDR3 coding DNA: TGTGCCAGCAGTTACTCGGGGCCTGGAAACACCATATATTTT.

V gene TRBV5-1 combines with J gene TRBJ1-1; D not certain. The CDR3 consists of 15 residues. The V end lost 1 base, the J end lost 1 base, and 11 bases lay between the germline ends. CDR1 and CDR2 (germline): SGHRS, YFSETQ. CDR3 sequence (DNA): TGCGCCAGCAGCTTGAGCCCTCGACCGAACACTGAAGCTTTCTTT. Its translation: CASSLSPRPNTEAFF.

The V gene is TRBV2, the J gene TRBJ1-5; D is perhaps TRBD1 (5 bases). The V gene lost 4 bases and the J gene lost 2 bases, with 6 bases spanning the gap. From germline, CDR1 is SNHLY and CDR2 FYNNEI. The CDR3 has 13 residues. The chain's CDR3 is CASSGGGNQPQHF. CDR3 DNA sequence: TGTGCCAGCAGTGGGGGCGGCAATCAGCCCCAGCATTTT.

V and J are TRBV5-4 and TRBJ2-2; weak D call: TRBD2 (5 bases). This CDR3 spans 14 amino acids. In germline, CDR1 is SGHNT, CDR2 YYREEE (reference sequence). V lost 2 bases and J lost 4, with 9 bases in between. CDR3 DNA sequence: TGTGCCAGCAGCTTCCGGGGAGCCACCGGGGAGCTGTTTTTT. Protein product: CASSFRGATGELFF.

This clone has just one count. The chain is built from TRBV28 and TRBJ2-7; a possible D gene is TRBD2 (7 bases). CDR3 size: 17 residues. Trimming took off 5 bases at V and 1 base at J, with 21 bases between the two ends. Germline-derived CDR1 and CDR2 are MDHEN and SYDVKM. As DNA, the CDR3 is TGTGCCAGCAGTGCCCCTGTGGCGGGGGCCGCTTCCTACGAGCAGTACTTC. Amino acids: CASSAPVAGAASYEQYF.

V usage is TRBV5-1 and J usage is TRBJ2-7, with D possibly being TRBD2 (6 bases). This CDR3 has 15 amino acids. V lost 5 bases and J 5 bases, leaving 20 bases between the germline ends. Germline lookup yields CDR1 SGHRS and CDR2 YFSETQ. CDR3 in DNA: TGCGCCAGCAGTCAGAGGCCTAGCGCAGTCGACGAGCAGTACTTC. Residues: CASSQRPSAVDEQYF.

V is TRBV18 and J is TRBJ2-7; D not certain. There are 14 residues in the CDR3. Germline V CDR1 and CDR2: KGHSH, LQKENI. With 2 bases removed from V and 6 bases from J, the gap between germline ends came to 14 bases. The CDR3 sequence: CASSPLTDPGEQYF. In DNA, the CDR3 is TGTGCCAGCTCACCATTGACTGATCCGGGCGAGCAGTACTTC.

The gene calls are TRBV6-5 and TRBJ2-2; 12 nucleotides match TRBD1. CDR3 length: 16 residues. The V segment lost 4 bases and the J segment 6 bases; nucleotides outside the gene matches: 6. Per the germline V gene, CDR1 is MNHEY and CDR2 is SVGAGI. CDR3 sequence (DNA): TGTGCCAGCAGTTCCCAGGGACAGGGGGCGCCCGGGGAGCTGTTTTTT. Its protein product is CASSSQGQGAPGELFF.

This chain connects TRBV4-3 to TRBJ2-3, with 9 bases fitting TRBD2. V lost 3 bases and J lost 13; bases outside the gene matches: 11. Germline V gene lookup returns CDR1 LGHNA and CDR2 YSLEER. This CDR3 is built from 14 residues. As DNA, the CDR3 is TGCGCCAGCAGCCAGGACCCGGGACTAGCTCCCGAGTATTTT. Its protein is CASSQDPGLAPEYF.

The chain combines TRBV18 with TRBJ2-1; the D call may be TRBD1 or TRBD2 (5 bases each). V was pared by 1 base and J by 6 bases, with 10 bases between. Germline V gene data show CDR1 as KGHSH and CDR2 as LQKENI. This CDR3 is built from 14 residues. The chain's CDR3 is CASSPRGDGNEQFF. The DNA for the CDR3 is TGTGCCAGCTCACCACGAGGGGATGGCAATGAGCAGTTCTTC.

This clone came up a few times. The rearrangement joins TRBV5-5 to TRBJ1-1; no clear D. V lost 1 base to trimming and J lost 7 bases, with 17 bases between them. The germline V gene encodes CDR1 SGHKS and CDR2 YYEKEE (reference sequence). The CDR3 loop spans 15 amino acids. CDR3 region: CASSLNQFVAGEAFF. DNA of the CDR3: TGTGCCAGCAGCTTGAATCAGTTCGTGGCGGGTGAAGCTTTCTTT. Filled out from reference TRBV5-5 and TRBJ1-1, the complete variable domain reads DAGVTQSPTHLIKTRGQQVTLRCSPISGHKSVSWYQQVLGQGPQFIFQYYEKEERGRGNFPDRFSARQFPNYSSELNVNALLLGDSALYLCASSLNQFVAGEAFFGQGTRLTVV.

The chain couples TRBV6-5 to TRBJ2-1, with 11 bases that match TRBD2. The CDR3 covers 14 residues. Trimming took 6 bases from V and 5 from J; bases not matched to a gene: 3. CDR1 and CDR2 (germline): MNHEY, SVGAGI. The CDR3 DNA reads as TGTGCCAGCAGCCGACTAGCGGGGAACAATGAGCAGTTCTTC. It is translated as CASSRLAGNNEQFF.

The gene calls are TRBV10-3 and TRBJ2-2; 9 nucleotides align to TRBD2. J gave up 1 base and V 4 bases, and 1 base lay outside the gene matches. The CDR3 has 15 amino acids. Germline V lookup: CDR1 ENHRY, CDR2 SYGVKD. The CDR3 sequence: CAISVTSGNTGELFF. CDR3 bases: TGTGCCATCAGTGTGACTAGCGGGAACACCGGGGAGCTGTTTTTT.

The J gene is TRBJ2-3, the V gene TRBV9, with a weak D call TRBD2 (6 bases). The germline V gene has CDR1 SGDLS and CDR2 YYNGEE. CDR3 length: 17 amino acids. V lost 2 bases to trimming and J lost 5 bases, with 21 bases between them. The CDR3 DNA reads as TGTGCCAGCAGCGTTGAATTCGGGACTCCCTTGGGAGATACGCAGTATTTT. Translated, it gives CASSVEFGTPLGDTQYF.

The sample holds a few counts of this clone. This rearrangement joins TRBV11-2 to TRBJ2-3, with D possibly matching TRBD2 (5 bases). Deletions cut 0 bases from V and 5 bases from J, with 21 bases between. Looked up from germline, CDR1 is SGHAT and CDR2 is FQNNGV. The length of the CDR3 is 18 residues. The CDR3 nucleotides are TGTGCCAGCAGCTTAGAGTCTGTCCAGCGGAGGCGTAAAGATACGCAGTATTTT. Translating gives CASSLESVQRRRKDTQYF. The whole variable domain, remainder taken from reference TRBV11-2 and TRBJ2-3, is EAGVAQSPRYKIIEKRQSVAFWCNPISGHATLYWYQQILGQGPKLLIQFQNNGVVDDSQLPKDRFSAERLKGVDSTLKIQPAKLEDSAVYLCASSLESVQRRRKDTQYFGPGTRLTVL.

This clone turned up a few times. CDR3 in DNA: TGTGCCAGTAGTGCCCAGGGGGCGCGTAATTCACCCCTCCACTTT. It yields the protein CASSAQGARNSPLHF. The V and J genes are TRBV19 and TRBJ1-6; 8 bases are shared with TRBD1. J lost 6 bases, V lost 5 bases, and 6 bases had no gene match. From germline, CDR1 is LNHDA and CDR2 SQIVND (reference sequence). The CDR3 runs to 15 residues.

The chain carries TRBV11-2 and TRBJ2-1; D is possibly TRBD1 or TRBD2 (6 bases each). There are 14 residues in the CDR3. The germline gives CDR1 SGHAT, CDR2 FQNNGV. The V gene lost 4 bases and the J gene lost 7 bases, with 14 bases spanning the gap. The CDR3 here is CASSSLGGLNEQFF. CDR3 bases: TGTGCCAGCAGCTCACTAGGGGGGTTAAATGAGCAGTTCTTC.

This clone was picked up a small number of times. The J gene is TRBJ1-6, the V gene TRBV7-6, with D uncertain. The CDR3 extends over 15 amino acids. Germline CDR1 reads SGHVS; CDR2 reads FNYEAQ. V was trimmed by 2 bases and J by 7 bases, leaving 12 bases between them. CDR3 coding DNA: TGTGCCAGCAGCTTATATTTCCGAGGGAATTCACCCCTCCACTTT. Its translation is CASSLYFRGNSPLHF.